This TCR beta chain was found in a study of T cell responses to AZD1222 COVID-19 vaccine. Overall study results and limits: Baseline antibody screening turned up just six or seven seropositive AZD1222 recipients. Samples come after the peak T cell response, not at day 14. The study found vaccine-associated CD4 TCRs spanning spike, dominant at 160-218 and 743-854.

From germline, CDR1 is SNHLY and CDR2 FYNNEI. The CDR3 is 13 residues long. Trimming took 3 bases from V and 4 from J, leaving 9 bases between them. TCRdb's copy holds only in-frame clones and misses some; the assay was immunoSEQ multiplex PCR. Among over 100,000 clones listed, approximately 90% were seen once. Turning to this clone: Antigen: not known. The identical CDR3 is also encoded by other nucleotide sequences in the sample.

Sequenced material: peripheral blood, taken 28 days after the second AZD1222 dose. The sequence came from an adult who received the AZD1222 COVID-19 vaccine. The chain carries TRBV2 and TRBJ1-2; unclear D gene. In DNA form, the CDR3 reads TGTGCCAGCAGTGAGGGTCGTGGCTATGGCTACACCTTC. Protein: CASSEGRGYGYTF.